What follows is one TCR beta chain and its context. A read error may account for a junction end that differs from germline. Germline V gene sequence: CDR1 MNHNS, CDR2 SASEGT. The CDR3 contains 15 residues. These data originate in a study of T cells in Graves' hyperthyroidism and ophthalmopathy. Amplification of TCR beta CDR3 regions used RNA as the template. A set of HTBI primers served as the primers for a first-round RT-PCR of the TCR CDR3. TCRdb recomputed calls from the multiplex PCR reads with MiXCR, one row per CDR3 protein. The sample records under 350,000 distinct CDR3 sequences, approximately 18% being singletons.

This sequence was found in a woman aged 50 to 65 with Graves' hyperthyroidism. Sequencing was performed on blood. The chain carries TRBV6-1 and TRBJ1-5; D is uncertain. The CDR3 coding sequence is TGTGCCAGCAGCGAAGGGAAGATTCGCAATCAGCCCCAGCATTTT. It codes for CASSEGKIRNQPQHF.